Following are 9 T cell receptor beta chains from one sample sequenced in a study of blood T cell repertoires in COVID-19. TCRdb's copy holds only in-frame clones and misses some; the assay was immunoSEQ multiplex PCR. The sample gives roughly 160,000 clones, more than 85% of which show up once; under 0.7% is in the top ten. Input material: peripheral blood. Source of these receptors: a man aged 55-75 years with COVID-19, enrolled during active disease.

The CDR3 spells CSASPQYNEQFF. CDR3 sequence (DNA): TGCAGTGCTAGTCCACAGTACAATGAGCAGTTCTTC. The chain couples TRBV20-1 to TRBJ2-1; D ambiguous. The germline V and J ends were trimmed by 3 bases and 4 bases, with 7 bases remaining between them. Germline assignment: CDR1 DFQATT and CDR2 SNEGSKA (reference sequence). The CDR3 contains 12 residues.

This sequence joins TRBV12-3 or TRBV12-4 and TRBJ1-2, with 7 bases identical to TRBD1. V trimming: 6 bases; J trimming: 8 bases; junction bases outside the gene matches: 6. This CDR3 is built from 12 residues. The CDR3 DNA reads as TGTGCCAGCAGATATCAGGGGGGAGGCTACACCTTC. Translating gives CASRYQGGGYTF.

This rearrangement joins TRBV6-2 or TRBV6-3 to TRBJ2-7, with 7 bases aligning to TRBD2. CDR1 and CDR2 from the germline V gene are MNHEY and SVGEGT. This CDR3 spans 14 amino acids. The J segment lost 2 bases and the V segment lost 3 bases, leaving 4 bases of the junction unmatched. CDR3 in amino acids: CASSYSGLTYEQYF. The CDR3 bases are TGTGCCAGCAGTTATAGCGGGCTCACCTACGAGCAGTACTTC.

The chain links TRBV6-5 to TRBJ2-7; 8 positions agree with TRBD2. V trimming: 6 bases; J trimming: 7 bases; junction bases outside the gene matches: 5. Per the germline V gene, CDR1 is MNHEY and CDR2 is SVGAGI. The CDR3 has 12 residues. This CDR3 reads CASSSGTREQYF. CDR3 bases: TGTGCCAGCAGCTCCGGGACTAGAGAGCAGTACTTC.

The V gene is TRBV27, the J gene TRBJ2-2; 9 bases are a match to TRBD1. The CDR3 is made up of 15 amino acids. Trimming took 6 bases from V and 3 from J; bases not matched to a gene: 5. Germline CDR1 and CDR2: MNHEY and SMNVEV (reference sequence). The CDR3 here is CASRMDRGYTGELFF. CDR3 in DNA: TGTGCCAGCAGGATGGACAGGGGTTACACCGGGGAGCTGTTTTTT.

This chain joins TRBV6-1 and TRBJ1-1; TRBD1 matches 9 bases. Per germline, CDR1 MNHNS and CDR2 SASEGT. The CDR3 covers 14 residues. The ends lost 3 bases at V and 4 bases at J; junction bases unmatched: 3. This chain's CDR3 is CASSERQGGTEAFF. The CDR3 region has the DNA TGTGCCAGCAGTGAGAGACAGGGGGGCACTGAAGCTTTCTTT.

This clone has just one count. The rearrangement links TRBV29-1 to TRBJ1-3; 7 bases map to TRBD1. CDR3 size: 14 residues. The germline gives CDR1 SQVTM, CDR2 ANQGSEA. V was clipped by 7 bases and J by 0 bases; unmatched bases: 6. The CDR3: CSAIGQASGNTIYF. Here the CDR3 DNA reads TGCAGCGCTATTGGACAGGCCTCTGGAAACACCATATATTTT.

The chain employs TRBV2 and TRBJ1-3; D not resolved. The germline gives CDR1 SNHLY, CDR2 FYNNEI. The CDR3 has 16 residues. The V gene lost 4 bases and the J gene lost 0 bases, with 13 bases spanning the gap. The CDR3 region is CASSASSQFSGNTIYF. The CDR3 nucleotides read TGTGCCAGCAGTGCCTCGTCGCAGTTCTCTGGAAACACCATATATTTT. The full variable domain, with the rest looked up from reference TRBV2 and TRBJ1-3, is EPEVTQTPSHQVTQMGQEVILRCVPISNHLYFYWYRQILGQKVEFLVSFYNNEISEKSEIFDDQFSVERPDGSNFTLKIRSTKLEDSAMYFCASSASSQFSGNTIYFGEGSWLTVV.

The chain uses TRBV29-1 and TRBJ1-5; 7 positions agree with TRBD1. CDR1 and CDR2 from the germline V gene are SQVTM and ANQGSEA. The junction had 6 bases not matched to a gene; V was cut back by 5 bases and J by 2 bases. The CDR3 extends over 14 amino acids. The CDR3 region is CSVSEGAGNQPQHF. In nucleotides, the CDR3 is TGCAGCGTTTCGGAGGGGGCTGGCAATCAGCCCCAGCATTTT.